These 27 T cell receptor beta chains came from one sample sequenced in a study of cytomegalovirus exposure and HLA in healthy donors. PCR employed 60 Vbeta and 13 Jbeta primers. Sequencing was performed with immunoSEQ multiplex PCR; in TCRdb, only in-frame clones are kept and a portion is missing. The data show 130,000 to 150,000 clones, roughly 80% seen once. The sample comprised PBMCs. The origin of the receptors is a woman between 50 and 59 years old in good health and CMV-seronegative.

This chain uses TRBV7-2 with TRBJ2-3; D perhaps matches TRBD2 (5 bases). V gave up 1 base and J gave up 5 bases, with 10 bases separating them. Per germline, CDR1 SGHTA and CDR2 FQGNSA. CDR3 length: 14 residues. The CDR3 region is CASSLVTKLDTQYF. CDR3 coding DNA: TGTGCCAGCAGCTTAGTGACTAAGTTAGATACGCAGTATTTT.

By share of the sample, this clone is medium-sized (0.01 to 0.1%). This specimen includes other DNA sequences encoding the same CDR3. The chain links TRBV5-1 to TRBJ2-7; 12 bases match TRBD1. The CDR3 consists of 16 residues. V shed 4 bases, J shed 4 bases, and the junction held 9 bases outside the gene matches. CDR1 is SGHRS, CDR2 YFSETQ, per germline. In nucleotides, the CDR3 is TGCGCCAGCAGCCAACCGGGACAGGGGGCGTGGTACGAGCAGTACTTC. This translates into CASSQPGQGAWYEQYF.

The V gene is TRBV4-2, the J gene TRBJ1-4; 10 bases match TRBD1. Germline V lookup: CDR1 LGHNA, CDR2 YNFKEQ. This CDR3 region has 16 residues. Losses at the gene ends were 0 bases for V and 8 bases for J; bases not matched to a gene: 6. The CDR3 nucleotides read TGTGCCAGCAGCCAAGATTGGGGACAGGGGAGCGAAAAACTGTTTTTT. It specifies CASSQDWGQGSEKLFF.

In its sample, this clone was seen a few times. The chain carries TRBV16 and TRBJ2-5; TRBD2 matches at 8 bases. The better agreement between TRBJ2-7 and the DNA end casts doubt on the J call. This CDR3 contains 14 residues. CDR1 KGHSY and CDR2 FQNENV come from the germline V gene. The chain's CDR3 is CASSQRGGSGEQYF. The CDR3 DNA sequence: TGTGCCAGCAGCCAACGGGGGGGTAGTGGCGAGCAGTACTTC.

The chain couples TRBV27 to TRBJ2-7; TRBD2 agrees at 7 bases. The CDR3 runs 17 residues. Germline values: CDR1 MNHEY, CDR2 SMNVEV (reference sequence). J was trimmed by 0 bases and V by 2 bases; bases with no gene match: 10. The CDR3 here is CASSLMGGTTHSYEQYF. CDR3 nucleotide sequence: TGTGCCAGCAGTTTAATGGGGGGGACTACCCACTCCTACGAGCAGTACTTC.

The chain employs TRBV13 and TRBJ2-3, with 10 bases fitting TRBD2. V lost 5 bases and J lost 1; bases outside the gene matches: 3. This CDR3 spans 15 amino acids. CDR1 is PRHDT and CDR2 is FYEKMQ in the germline V gene (reference sequence). The CDR3 region has the DNA TGTGCCAGCAGCAGAGGACTAGCGGGCACAGATACGCAGTATTTT. Translation gives CASSRGLAGTDTQYF.

The chain combines TRBV27 with TRBJ1-5; 8 bases line up with TRBD1. The junction had 21 bases not matched to a gene; V was cut back by 7 bases and J by 4 bases. This CDR3 region has 19 residues. The germline CDR1 and CDR2 sequences are MNHEY and SMNVEV (reference sequence). CDR3: CASNSLTLQQGGINQPQHF. In nucleotides, the CDR3 is TGTGCCAGCAATTCCTTAACGTTACAACAGGGGGGAATTAATCAGCCCCAGCATTTT.

The chain combines TRBV5-4 with TRBJ2-5, with D maybe TRBD1 (6 bases). V lost 0 bases to trimming and J lost 5 bases, with 17 bases between them. Germline assignment: CDR1 SGHNT and CDR2 YYREEE (reference sequence). The CDR3 runs to 16 residues. CDR3 sequence: CASSLGSRGGRETQYF. CDR3 bases: TGTGCCAGCAGCTTGGGTTCTCGAGGGGGAAGGGAGACCCAGTACTTC.

The gene calls are TRBV19 and TRBJ2-7; TRBD1 matches 9 bases. CDR3 length: 21 residues. Germline V lookup: CDR1 LNHDA, CDR2 SQIVND (reference sequence). V trimming: 4 bases; J trimming: 3 bases; junction bases outside the gene matches: 25. CDR3 sequence: CASSSRRATGTGSGILYEQYF. The CDR3 DNA reads as TGTGCCAGTAGTAGCCGGCGAGCAACCGGGACAGGGAGCGGCATCCTCTACGAGCAGTACTTC.

The gene calls are TRBV10-3 and TRBJ2-3; the match to TRBD2 covers 12 bases. Per the germline V gene, CDR1 is ENHRY and CDR2 is SYGVKD. The CDR3 has 17 amino acids. The J segment lost 1 base and the V segment lost 4 bases, leaving 6 bases of the junction unmatched. CDR3 nucleotide sequence: TGTGCCATCAGTGGATCGCGACTAGCGGGGGGCACAGATACGCAGTATTTT. Its translation: CAISGSRLAGGTDTQYF.

This clone was seen more than once but under ten times. V usage is TRBV25-1 and J usage is TRBJ2-3; the D gene is possibly TRBD1 (6 bases). Trimming shortened V by 7 bases and J by 3 bases, and 8 bases separated the two germline ends. Looked up from germline, CDR1 is MGHDK and CDR2 is SYGVNS. The CDR3 runs to 12 residues. This chain's CDR3 is CASKGVTDTQYF. The CDR3 DNA follows: TGTGCCAGCAAGGGGGTGACAGATACGCAGTATTTT.

The rearrangement joins TRBV28 to TRBJ2-3; TRBD2 agrees at 11 bases. V shed 3 bases and J 4 bases; nucleotides not matched to a gene: 15. Germline lookup yields CDR1 MDHEN and CDR2 SYDVKM. This CDR3 comprises 19 residues. CDR3 sequence: CASSLPTSGAHFNADTQYF. In nucleotides, the CDR3 is TGTGCCAGCAGTTTGCCGACTAGCGGGGCCCATTTTAACGCAGATACGCAGTATTTT.

In DNA, the CDR3 is TGCGCCAGCAGCCAAATGAGCTACAATGAGCAGTTCTTC. Its translation: CASSQMSYNEQFF. The rearrangement joins TRBV4-1 to TRBJ2-1; the D is unclear. Germline V gene lookup returns CDR1 MGHRA and CDR2 YSYEKL. The V and J ends lost 2 bases and 3 bases respectively, with 5 bases between them. The CDR3 contains 13 residues.

This clone came up a few times. CDR3 bases: TGTGCCAGCAGCTTAGGCTCCGGACAGAGGAGGAGAATGAACACTGAAGCTTTCTTT. Encoded protein: CASSLGSGQRRRMNTEAFF. The chain links TRBV11-2 to TRBJ1-1; weak D call: TRBD1 (6 bases). V was trimmed by 1 base and J by 0 bases, leaving 21 bases between them. This CDR3 contains 19 residues. The V gene's germline CDR1 is SGHAT and CDR2 FQNNGV.

The chain carries TRBV5-1 and TRBJ1-6; weak D call: TRBD1 (6 bases). Looked up from germline, CDR1 is SGHRS and CDR2 is YFSETQ. Trimming took off 0 bases at V and 8 bases at J, with 12 bases between the two ends. The CDR3 spans 15 residues. CDR3 bases: TGCGCCAGCAGCTTGGATTCTGACAGGTATTCACCCCTCCACTTT. This gives the protein CASSLDSDRYSPLHF. The full variable domain, with the rest looked up from reference TRBV5-1 and TRBJ1-6, is KAGVTQTPRYLIKTRGQQVTLSCSPISGHRSVSWYQQTPGQGLQFLFEYFSETQRNKGNFPGRFSGRQFSNSRSEMNVSTLELGDSALYLCASSLDSDRYSPLHFGNGTRLTVT.

The chain links TRBV4-3 to TRBJ1-2, with unresolved D. Germline V gene data show CDR1 as LGHNA and CDR2 as YSLEER. The CDR3 loop spans 15 amino acids. With 0 bases removed from V and 6 bases from J, the gap between germline ends came to 14 bases. CDR3 in amino acids: CASSQDLAGVDGYTF. CDR3 nucleotides: TGCGCCAGCAGCCAAGATCTGGCAGGCGTTGATGGCTACACCTTC.

The rearrangement joins TRBV20-1 to TRBJ2-5; D gene ambiguous. Trimming pared 0 bases from V and 5 bases from J, leaving 4 bases between. Germline loops: CDR1 DFQATT, CDR2 SNEGSKA (reference sequence). The CDR3 consists of 11 residues. The DNA of the CDR3 is TGCAGTGCTAGAGAGCAGGAGACCCAGTACTTC. Amino acid sequence: CSAREQETQYF.

This clone was counted only a few times. The gene calls are TRBV4-3 and TRBJ2-3; tentative D call: TRBD1 (6 bases). Trimming cost V 2 bases and J 10 bases, with 10 bases left between them. This CDR3 spans 12 amino acids. Per the germline V gene, CDR1 is LGHNA and CDR2 is YSLEER. CDR3 sequence (DNA): TGCGCCAGCAGCCAAAACACAGGGTCGCAGTATTTT. Encoded protein: CASSQNTGSQYF.

The V call is TRBV7-8, the J call TRBJ2-5, with 7 nucleotides matching TRBD2. Germline V gene sequence: CDR1 SGHVS, CDR2 FQNEAQ. With 1 base clipped from V and 4 bases from J, the junction kept 6 bases outside the gene matches. The CDR3 is 15 amino acids. The DNA for the CDR3 is TGTGCCAGCAGCTTAGGGGCAGGGAGGGGAGAGACCCAGTACTTC. It translates to CASSLGAGRGETQYF.

The chain employs TRBV29-1 and TRBJ1-2; maybe TRBD1 (6 bases). V shed 3 bases and J shed 4 bases, with 15 bases lying between them. The CDR3 loop spans 14 amino acids. Germline values: CDR1 SQVTM, CDR2 ANQGSEA. The CDR3 is CSVDVGGLGYGYTF. The CDR3 DNA is TGCAGCGTTGACGTCGGGGGGCTCGGCTATGGCTACACCTTC. Combining the CDR3 with reference TRBV29-1 and TRBJ1-2 gives the whole variable domain SAVISQKPSRDICQRGTSLTIQCQVDSQVTMMFWYRQQPGQSLTLIATANQGSEATYESGFVIDKFPISRPNLTFSTLTVSNMSPEDSSIYLCSVDVGGLGYGYTFGSGTRLTVV.

This sequence joins TRBV6-5 and TRBJ1-5; D remains unclear. This CDR3 contains 15 residues. The V gene's germline CDR1 is MNHEY and CDR2 SVGAGI. Between the trimmed V and J ends, which lost 6 bases and 2 bases, there was a span of 14 bases. The CDR3 DNA is TGTGCCAGCAGACCAGTTAGCAGCGGCAATCAGCCCCAGCATTTT. Translation gives CASRPVSSGNQPQHF.

This clone was observed a single time. The chain has TRBV2 and TRBJ1-2, with a weak D call TRBD1 (6 bases). This CDR3 comprises 15 residues. Trimming stripped 4 bases from V and 1 base from J, with 13 bases between. Germline V gives CDR1 SNHLY, CDR2 FYNNEI. CDR3 sequence (DNA): TGTGCCAGCAGTGTTCGGGGGGCGAGTAACTATGGCTACACCTTC. This translates into CASSVRGASNYGYTF.

This clone was detected only a few times. The chain recombines TRBV4-3 with TRBJ1-1, with TRBD1 as a possible D gene (6 bases). V was clipped by 1 base and J by 10 bases, with 16 bases between them. The CDR3 sequence is 14 residues long. Germline V gene lookup returns CDR1 LGHNA and CDR2 YSLEER. The CDR3 DNA follows: TGCGCCAGCAGCCAAGTTGGGCGGGGGCGGGGAGCTTTCTTT. Protein sequence: CASSQVGRGRGAFF.

In its sample, this clone was seen a few times. The genes are TRBV7-2 and TRBJ2-1; no clear D gene. Germline V gene data show CDR1 as SGHTA and CDR2 as FQGNSA. Trimming shortened V by 0 bases and J by 5 bases, and 5 bases separated the two germline ends. The CDR3 extends over 13 amino acids. CDR3 DNA sequence: TGTGCCAGCAGCTTAGCCAGAAACAATGAGCAGTTCTTC. It codes for CASSLARNNEQFF.

CDR3 in amino acids: CASSLKSGDNTGELFF. CDR3 nucleotides: TGTGCCAGCAGCTTAAAATCAGGGGATAACACCGGGGAGCTGTTTTTT. The chain carries TRBV7-2 and TRBJ2-2, with a possible D match to TRBD1 (6 bases). The V and J ends lost 2 bases and 2 bases respectively, with 12 bases between them. This CDR3 contains 16 residues. From germline, CDR1 is SGHTA and CDR2 FQGNSA.

J is TRBJ2-1 and V is TRBV5-1; D not resolved. With 2 bases removed from V and 5 bases from J, the gap between germline ends came to 8 bases. The CDR3 is 13 residues long. Germline assignment: CDR1 SGHRS and CDR2 YFSETQ. CDR3 region: CASSFREDNEQFF. As DNA, the CDR3 is TGCGCCAGCAGCTTCCGAGAGGACAATGAGCAGTTCTTC.

J is TRBJ2-6 and V is TRBV11-3; perhaps TRBD2 as D (5 bases). This CDR3 has 15 amino acids. CDR1 and CDR2 from the germline V gene are SGHNT and YENEEA. The ends were cut back, 6 bases at V and 0 bases at J, with 9 bases in the middle. The CDR3 reads CASSRAGSGANVLTF. The CDR3 nucleotides read TGTGCCAGCAGTAGGGCGGGCTCTGGGGCCAACGTCCTGACTTTC.